Below are 18 T cell receptor beta chains sequenced from a single sample in a study of regulatory T cells in long-lasting Graves disease. Time point defined: persistent/refractory GD, antithyroid drugs over 5 years with positive TRAb. Preparation of the TCR library used RNA extracted from PBMCs. iRepertoire HTBI primers and Arm-PCR of CDR3 regions built TCR beta libraries. From the multiplex PCR reads, TCRdb called clonotypes with MiXCR, one entry per CDR3 protein. The sample has approximately 360,000 distinct CDR3 sequences; roughly 24% are singletons. The source was peripheral blood mononuclear cells (PBMCs), collected when the disease was refractory, from a patient treated with antithyroid drugs. All receptors come from a woman in her thirties or forties with Graves disease.

The V and J genes are TRBV4-1 and TRBJ2-5; D is undetermined. Germline lookup yields CDR1 MGHRA and CDR2 YSYEKL. Deletions cut 1 base from V and 3 bases from J, with 15 bases between. The CDR3 extends over 16 amino acids. For the CDR3, the DNA is TGCGCCAGCAGCCAAGGGAGTCCCGGATGGGAAGAGACCCAGTACTTC. As protein: CASSQGSPGWEETQYF.

This clonotype was seen many times. At one end the junction does not follow the germline gene, possibly because of a read error. The chain carries TRBV7-7 and TRBJ2-5, with D hard to call. The CDR3 is 13 amino acids. Looked up from germline, CDR1 is SSHAT and CDR2 is FNYEAQ (reference sequence). CDR3 in amino acids: CASSFQLGETQYF. The CDR3 region has the DNA TGTGCTAGCAGCTTTCAGCTGGGGGAGACCCAGTACTTC.

As concerns this clonotype: One base away lies a much larger clone, so this may be a sequencing read error. The chain carries TRBV2 and TRBJ1-1; no definite D call. This CDR3 has 15 amino acids. V was clipped by 6 bases and J by 1 base, with 15 bases between them. CDR1 is SNHLY, CDR2 FYNNEI, per germline. Here the CDR3 DNA reads TGTGCCAGCAGGCTTGTCCCCCAGCAGAACACTGAAGCTTTCTTT. This gives the protein CASRLVPQQNTEAFF.

About this clonotype: This may arise from a read error, as a much more abundant clone is one base away. The chain recombines TRBV28 with TRBJ2-5; the D gene is possibly TRBD2 (5 bases). V was pared by 8 bases and J by 3 bases, with 25 bases between. CDR1 is MDHEN and CDR2 is SYDVKM in the germline V gene. The CDR3 is 17 amino acids. The CDR3 DNA reads TGTGCCAGCGGTACCCTCCATCCGGGCTTCGGGGAAGAGACCCAGTACTTC. Protein product: CASGTLHPGFGEETQYF.

This clonotype has only a few counts. V usage is TRBV11-2 and J usage is TRBJ2-2; D is ambiguous. The CDR3 extends over 14 amino acids. Per germline, CDR1 SGHAT and CDR2 FQNNGV. Trimming left V 11 bases short and J 4 bases short, with 17 bases between. This chain's CDR3 is CAWMYGSSTGELFF. The CDR3 bases are TGTGCCTGGATGTACGGGTCATCCACCGGGGAGCTGTTTTTT.

The table lists this clonotype with many counts. DNA for the CDR3: TGCGCCAGCAGTCAAGGACTAGCGGGAGGCTCGGAGACCCAGTACTTC. It codes for CASSQGLAGGSETQYF. The chain carries TRBV10-1 and TRBJ2-5; 14 bases are a match to TRBD2. Trimming at V came to 5 bases and at J to 5 bases, leaving 7 bases not matched to a gene. The CDR3 runs 16 residues. Germline values: CDR1 WNHNN, CDR2 SYGVQD (reference sequence).

The chain joins TRBV3-1 to TRBJ2-2, with TRBD2 matching over 15 bases. Germline lookup yields CDR1 LGHDT and CDR2 YNNKEL (reference sequence). V lost 0 bases and J lost 2; bases outside the gene matches: 4. The CDR3 is 19 amino acids. The CDR3 region is CASSQEGLAGGPNTGELFF. The CDR3, as DNA: TGTGCCAGCAGCCAAGAAGGACTAGCGGGAGGGCCCAACACCGGGGAGCTGTTTTTT.

This clonotype was found many times. The chain links TRBV5-1 to TRBJ1-6; maybe TRBD1 (6 bases). Germline V gene data show CDR1 as SGHRS and CDR2 as YFSETQ. The CDR3 length is 15 residues. Trimming took 1 base from V and 8 from J, leaving 13 bases between them. The CDR3 region has the DNA TGCGCCAGCAGCTTGACGGACAGCGAATATTCACCCCTCCACTTT. It translates to CASSLTDSEYSPLHF.

A remark on this clonotype: One end of the junction does not line up with germline, which may come from a read error. The chain recombines TRBV7-9 with TRBJ1-4; 11 nucleotides align to TRBD1. CDR3 length: 16 amino acids. Per the germline V gene, CDR1 is SEHNR and CDR2 is FQNEAQ (reference sequence). CDR3 protein: CASSQHGQGAGEKPFF. For the CDR3, the DNA is TGTGCCAGCAGCCAGCATGGACAGGGGGCCGGAGAAAAACCGTTTTTT. The variable domain in full, with the rest retrieved from reference TRBV7-9 and TRBJ1-4, is DTGVSQNPRHKITKRGQNVTFRCDPISEHNRLYWYRQTLGQGPEFLTYFQNEAQLEKSRLLSDRFSAERPKGSFSTLEIQRTEQGDSAMYLCASSQHGQGAGEKPFFGSGTQLSVL.

In nucleotides, the CDR3 is TGTGCCAGCAGCCTCGGGACAGGGAAAGGCGCTGAAGCTTTCTTT. Its translation is CASSLGTGKGAEAFF. The V and J genes are TRBV5-6 and TRBJ1-1; 9 positions match TRBD1. The CDR3 runs 15 residues. The ends lost 4 bases at V and 6 bases at J; junction bases unmatched: 10. Germline values: CDR1 SGHDT, CDR2 YYEEEE. Full variable domain (missing parts from reference TRBV5-6 and TRBJ1-1): DAGVTQSPTHLIKTRGQQVTLRCSPKSGHDTVSWYQQALGQGPQFIFQYYEEEERQRGNFPDRFSGHQFPNYSSELNVNALLLGDSALYLCASSLGTGKGAEAFFGQGTRLTVV.

The chain couples TRBV12-3 or TRBV12-4 to TRBJ1-3, with 7 positions matching TRBD1. Trimming at V came to 5 bases and at J to 0 bases, leaving 10 bases not matched to a gene. This CDR3 comprises 17 residues. The CDR3 sequence is CASSTGTAALSGNTIYF. The CDR3 DNA reads TGTGCCAGCAGTACCGGGACAGCAGCTCTCTCTGGAAACACCATATATTTT.

The table lists this clonotype with many counts. V is TRBV28 and J is TRBJ2-7, with 8 nucleotides matching TRBD2. In germline, CDR1 is MDHEN, CDR2 SYDVKM. With V trimmed by 5 bases and J by 4 bases, 4 bases remained unmatched. The CDR3 runs 13 residues. CDR3 bases: TGTGCCAGCAGTATCGGGAGGGCATACGAGCAGTACTTC. Translation: CASSIGRAYEQYF.

This clonotype has a count of ten or more. This sequence joins TRBV6-2 or TRBV6-3 and TRBJ1-1, with D hard to call. The length of the CDR3 is 13 residues. Germline values: CDR1 MNHEY, CDR2 SVGEGT. V was cut by 4 bases and J by 0 bases, with 6 bases left in between. Written as DNA, the CDR3 is TGTGCCAGCAGTTCCCCCATGAACACTGAAGCTTTCTTT. This gives the protein CASSSPMNTEAFF.

This clonotype has more than one count but fewer than ten. J is TRBJ1-5 and V is TRBV6-5; D is possibly TRBD1 (6 bases). The CDR3 totals 15 residues. V was clipped by 2 bases and J by 2 bases, with 10 bases between them. Germline V CDR1 and CDR2: MNHEY, SVGAGI. The CDR3: CASSYGAGGNQPQHF. DNA of the CDR3: TGTGCCAGCAGTTACGGGGCAGGGGGCAATCAGCCCCAGCATTTT.

The gene calls are TRBV9 and TRBJ1-1; D unclear. Deletions cut 3 bases from V and 0 bases from J, with 9 bases between. The germline V gene encodes CDR1 SGDLS and CDR2 YYNGEE. The CDR3 consists of 14 residues. CDR3 sequence (DNA): TGTGCCAGCAGCGCGTTACGGATGAACACTGAAGCTTTCTTT. Translation: CASSALRMNTEAFF.

This clonotype was picked up a small number of times. The chain recombines TRBV6-1 with TRBJ1-1; D might be TRBD1 (6 bases). Trimming took off 6 bases at V and 5 bases at J, with 16 bases between the two ends. The CDR3 contains 14 residues. Germline CDR1 reads MNHNS; CDR2 reads SASEGT. For the CDR3, the DNA is TGTGCCAGCAGCTTCAGGGGAAGGGGTACTGAAGCTTTCTTT. This sequence encodes CASSFRGRGTEAFF.

The sample holds many counts of this clonotype. The chain recombines TRBV28 with TRBJ1-5; maybe TRBD1 (5 bases). V lost 6 bases and J lost 0, with 18 bases in between. Per germline, CDR1 MDHEN and CDR2 SYDVKM. This CDR3 comprises 17 residues. The CDR3 DNA sequence: TGTGCCAGCAGGTCAGGGTCAGGGCGTCGTAGCAATCAGCCCCAGCATTTT. Amino acid sequence: CASRSGSGRRSNQPQHF. Full variable domain (rest looked up from reference TRBV28 and TRBJ1-5): DVKVTQSSRYLVKRTGEKVFLECVQDMDHENMFWYRQDPGLGLRLIYFSYDVKMKEKGDIPEGYSVSREKKERFSLILESASTNQTSMYLCASRSGSGRRSNQPQHFGDGTRLSIL.

This clonotype showed up just a few times. The rearrangement uses TRBV11-2 and TRBJ2-7, with 12 bases aligning to TRBD1. The CDR3 has 15 residues. V lost 5 bases, J lost 7 bases, and 9 bases stayed unmatched. Germline-derived CDR1 and CDR2 are SGHAT and FQNNGV. The CDR3 sequence is CASSPGTGGAGEQYF. The CDR3 nucleotides are TGTGCCAGCAGCCCCGGGACAGGGGGCGCGGGGGAGCAGTACTTC.